The TCR beta chain under discussion was sequenced for a study of T cell repertoires in cytomegalovirus infection. At the level of the study: Both CMV infection and a matching HLA type were indicated by public TCR beta signatures. Study-level points and caveats: Carriers of CMV plus the relevant HLA were identified by cumulative public TCR beta family frequency. CMV-specific TCR beta clonotypes restricted by HLA-C were the ones dominating the ex vivo response.

TCRdb independently ran MiXCR on the reads; one entry per CDR3 protein. The sample yields roughly 46,000 distinct CDR3 sequences, roughly 20% seen once. There are 15 residues in the CDR3. Looked up from germline, CDR1 is DFQATT and CDR2 is SNEGSKA (reference sequence). Trimming cost V 1 base and J 3 bases, with 16 bases left between them. As concerns this clonotype: Antigen unknown.

The rearrangement links TRBV20-1 to TRBJ2-7; D might be TRBD2 (7 bases). The origin of this receptor is a human donor in good health (CMV status not recorded). Some clones in this sample may be carry-over from other donors' samples. Sequenced sample: PBMCs, sequenced either directly or after in vitro stimulation (not recorded which). As DNA, the CDR3 is TGCAGTGCTAGAGCCCCGGAGGGGGGGAACTACGAGCAGTACTTC. Encoded protein: CSARAPEGGNYEQYF.